The next 5 T cell receptor beta chains were all read from a single sample in a study of cytomegalovirus exposure and HLA in healthy donors. Both 60 Vbeta primers and 13 Jbeta primers went into the PCR. Assay used: immunoSEQ multiplex PCR; TCRdb lists only in-frame clones, some missing. The sample lists roughly 180,000 clones, about four fifths occurring once. What was sequenced was PBMCs. These TCRs come from a male donor in good health and CMV-seronegative.

The genes are TRBV15 and TRBJ1-2, with D perhaps TRBD1 (5 bases). This CDR3 has 14 residues. Germline V gene data show CDR1 as LNHNV and CDR2 as YYDKDF (reference sequence). V was pared by 1 base and J by 1 base, with 7 bases between. The CDR3 DNA reads TGTGCCACCAGCAGAGGACAGAGTAACTATGGCTACACCTTC. Translating it yields CATSRGQSNYGYTF.

This sequence joins TRBV6-6 and TRBJ1-2; D is undetermined. CDR1 MNHNY and CDR2 SVGAGI come from the germline V gene (reference sequence). This CDR3 region has 13 residues. Trimming shortened V by 9 bases and J by 5 bases, and 16 bases separated the two germline ends. The chain's CDR3 is CASTQVEGYGYTF. The CDR3 coding sequence is TGTGCCAGTACCCAGGTTGAAGGATATGGCTACACCTTC.

The chain uses TRBV6-1 and TRBJ1-1; a weak D match, TRBD1 (5 bases). The CDR3 is made up of 14 amino acids. Germline V gene data show CDR1 as MNHNS and CDR2 as SASEGT. Between the trimmed V and J ends, which lost 4 bases and 4 bases, there was a span of 13 bases. The CDR3 DNA reads as TGTGCCAGCAGTGTAACAGGCCCGCGCACTGAAGCTTTCTTT. Residues: CASSVTGPRTEAFF.

The CDR3 DNA is TGTGCCAGCCTAAGCGGGCCCTACGAGCAGTACTTC. Translated, it gives CASLSGPYEQYF. The J gene is TRBJ2-7, the V gene TRBV6-5; TRBD2 might be the D (6 bases). Germline lookup yields CDR1 MNHEY and CDR2 SVGAGI. Trimming took off 8 bases at V and 2 bases at J, with 10 bases between the two ends. The CDR3 spans 12 residues.

The CDR3 is CASNPDRGRLGDTQYF. For the CDR3, the DNA is TGCGCCAGCAACCCGGACAGGGGAAGGTTAGGAGATACGCAGTATTTT. This chain connects TRBV10-1 to TRBJ2-3; 9 bases line up with TRBD1. Germline CDR1 is WNHNN and CDR2 is SYGVQD (reference sequence). The CDR3 runs 16 residues. Trimming removed 7 bases from V and 5 bases from J; junction bases left unmatched: 13.